The TCR beta chain described here comes from a study of technical replicates of blood from a handful of donors. Unmatched junction bases numbered 1, after V lost 0 bases and J lost 1 base. The CDR3 extends over 15 amino acids. Per germline, CDR1 MDHEN and CDR2 SYDVKM. Assay: immunoSEQ multiplex PCR; the TCRdb copy retains only in-frame clones and omits some. The top ten hold 0.2% to 0.3% of the sample, which has about 79,000 clones, 85% to 95% seen once. The rearrangement links TRBV28 to TRBJ2-7; 9 bases align to TRBD1. The origin of this receptor is a human donor in good health. Material for sequencing was T cells isolated from PBMCs. The CDR3 region is CASSLWDRGSYEQYF. Here the CDR3 DNA reads TGTGCCAGCAGTTTATGGGACAGGGGTTCCTACGAGCAGTACTTC. Supplemented by reference TRBV28 and TRBJ2-7, the full variable domain reads DVKVTQSSRYLVKRTGEKVFLECVQDMDHENMFWYRQDPGLGLRLIYFSYDVKMKEKGDIPEGYSVSREKKERFSLILESASTNQTSMYLCASSLWDRGSYEQYFGPGTRLTVT.